A selection of T cell receptor beta chains follows, all from one sample in a study of blood T cell repertoires in COVID-19. Only in-frame clones appear in the TCRdb table, and some are missing; sequencing was by immunoSEQ multiplex PCR. This sample has about 310,000 clones, with around 86% found just once. Sequenced material: peripheral blood. These receptors originate from a man aged 65 to 85 with acute or convalescent COVID-19. CDR3s include the opening cysteine and the closing phenylalanine or tryptophan. D genes are given only for firm matches. The listing skips clone size in some rows; elsewhere it reads once, few, many or a size class.

>TRBD1|NA|TRBV11-2|TRBJ1-3
TGTGCCAGCAGCCAGGGACAGGGGGCAATTGGAAACACCATATATTTT
CASSQGQGAIGNTIYF
>TRBD2|NA|TRBV24-1|TRBJ2-1
TGTGCCACCAGTGATCGACTAGCGGGAGAGGATGAGCAGTTCTTC
CATSDRLAGEDEQFF
>TRBD1|NA|TRBV29-1|TRBJ2-4
TGCAGCGTTGAAAAGGGGACAGGGACCAAAAACATTCAGTACTTC
CSVEKGTGTKNIQYF
>NA|NA|TRBV4-3|TRBJ1-2
TGCGCCAGCAGCCAAGACTTTCAAACGGAGTTCAACTATGGCTACACCTTC
CASSQDFQTEFNYGYTF
>NA|NA|TRBV2|TRBJ2-7
TGTGCCAGCACCAAGGGGGAAGGTTACTACCAGCAGTACTTC
CASTKGEGYYQQYF
>NA|NA|TRBV19|TRBJ2-2
TGTGCCAGCCTCGCGACAGGAACCGGGGAGCTGTTTTTT
CASLATGTGELFF
>NA|NA|TRBV6-5|TRBJ2-7
TGTGCCAGCAGTTACTCGGGGAGTTCGTACTTC
CASSYSGSSYF
>TRBD2|NA|TRBV4-3|TRBJ2-2
TGCGCCAGCAGCCAACTTAGCGGGAGCGGCACCGGGGAGCTGTTTTTT
CASSQLSGSGTGELFF
>NA|NA|TRBV10-1|TRBJ2-1
TGCGCCAGCAGTGAGTTGGGGTCTAGCGTCCCGTGTGAGCAGTTCTTC
CASSELGSSVPCEQFF
>NA|NA|TRBV7-9|TRBJ2-3
TGTGCCAGCAGCTTAGAAGGGACTCCTCCGCAGTATTTT
CASSLEGTPPQYF
>NA|NA|TRBV7-3|TRBJ2-7
TGTGCCAGCAGCAGAGATCAGGACTACGAGCAGTACTTC
CASSRDQDYEQYF
>TRBD1|NA|TRBV7-2|TRBJ2-7
TGTGCCAGCAGCCCTCAGGGGGCCCCCTACGAGCAGTACTTC
CASSPQGAPYEQYF
>TRBD1|once|TRBV5-1|TRBJ2-7
TGCGCCAGCAGCTCAACGGACAGGGAAGACGAGCAGTACTTC
CASSSTDREDEQYF
>NA|NA|TRBV29-1|TRBJ2-1
TGCAGCGTTGTCCGGGGGAGTGAAAATGAGCAGTTCTTC
CSVVRGSENEQFF
>TRBD1|NA|TRBV2|TRBJ2-5
TGTGCCAGCAGGACAGGGATTGTTGAGACCCAGTACTTC
CASRTGIVETQYF
>NA|NA|TRBV7-8|TRBJ1-6
TGTGCCAGCAGCTTATTTTCGTGGGCGGCAGGGGAAAATTCACCCCTCCACTTT
CASSLFSWAAGENSPLHF
>NA|NA|TRBV9|TRBJ1-3
TGTGCCAGCAGCGGACAGGTGAACTCTGGAAACACCATATATTTT
CASSGQVNSGNTIYF
>NA|once|TRBV4-2|TRBJ1-6
TGTGCCAGCAGCCAAGAAATTACAGTGAATTCACCCCTCCACTTT
CASSQEITVNSPLHF
>NA|many|TRBV3-1/TRBV3-2|TRBJ1-1
TGTGCCAGCATTAATAGGGGGATGGGGACTGAAGCTTTCTTT
CASINRGMGTEAFF
>NA|NA|TRBV4-1|TRBJ1-5
TGCGCCAGCAGCCAAGGGGAACAGGGACATCAGCCCCAGCATTTT
CASSQGEQGHQPQHF
>TRBD2|NA|TRBV6-5|TRBJ2-1
TGTGCCAGCAGTTCGGCGGGAGTCATCTACAATGAGCAGTTCTTC
CASSSAGVIYNEQFF
>NA|NA|TRBV7-2|TRBJ2-6
TGTGCCAGCAGCTCCCTGGGGGCGGGGGTTACCTCTGGGGCCAACGTCCTGACTTTC
CASSSLGAGVTSGANVLTF
>NA|NA|TRBV28|TRBJ1-2
TGTGCCAGCAGCTTACCTACAGCATCGCTTAACTATGGCTACACCTTC
CASSLPTASLNYGYTF
>NA|NA|TRBV6-2/TRBV6-3|TRBJ1-5
TGTGCCAGCAGTCAACGGGTCAATCAGCCCCAGCATTTT
CASSQRVNQPQHF
>TRBD1|NA|TRBV18|TRBJ1-2
TGTGCCAGCTCTCCGGGGACAGGCGTACCTTATGGCTACACCTTC
CASSPGTGVPYGYTF
>NA|NA|TRBV19|TRBJ1-4
TGTGCCTCCCGGGCGGGGGGCCTTGAAAAACTGTTTTTT
CASRAGGLEKLFF
>TRBD1|NA|TRBV19|TRBJ1-6
TGTGCCAGTAGTATAGGGGACAGGTCACCCCTCCACTTT
CASSIGDRSPLHF
>NA|NA|TRBV5-1|TRBJ1-2
TGCGCCAGCAGCCCTGACAGTAACTATGGCTACACCTTC
CASSPDSNYGYTF
>TRBD2|NA|TRBV5-4|TRBJ2-3
TGTGCCAGCAGCTTGGCCTCACTAGCGGATTCAGATACGCAGTATTTT
CASSLASLADSDTQYF
>TRBD2|NA|TRBV4-2|TRBJ2-1
TGTGCCAGCAGCCAAGAGCCCCCCCGAACTAGCGGGGACTCCTACAATGAGCAGTTCTTC
CASSQEPPRTSGDSYNEQFF
>NA|NA|TRBV7-2|TRBJ2-2
TGTGCCAGCAGCTTAGAGAGGACCGGGGAGCTGTTTTTT
CASSLERTGELFF
>TRBD2|NA|TRBV4-3|TRBJ2-1
TGCGCCAGCAGCCAAGGTAGCGGGGGGGCCAGTGAGCAGTTCTTC
CASSQGSGGASEQFF
>TRBD1|NA|TRBV5-1|TRBJ1-5
TGCGCCAGCAGCCCCTGGACAGGGGGATCTCAGCCCCAGCATTTT
CASSPWTGGSQPQHF